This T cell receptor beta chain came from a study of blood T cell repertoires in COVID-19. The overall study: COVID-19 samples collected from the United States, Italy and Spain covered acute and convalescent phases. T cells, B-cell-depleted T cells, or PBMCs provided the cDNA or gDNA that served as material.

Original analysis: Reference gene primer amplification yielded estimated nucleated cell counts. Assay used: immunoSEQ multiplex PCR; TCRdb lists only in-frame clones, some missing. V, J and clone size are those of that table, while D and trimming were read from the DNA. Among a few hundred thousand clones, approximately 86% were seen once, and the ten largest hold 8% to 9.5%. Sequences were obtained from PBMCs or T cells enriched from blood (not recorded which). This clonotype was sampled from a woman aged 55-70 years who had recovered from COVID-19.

The CDR3 nucleotides are TGTGCCAGCAGTTACAGGACAGGCTATGGCTACACCTTC. Protein sequence: CASSYRTGYGYTF. The chain is built from TRBV6-2 or TRBV6-3 and TRBJ1-2, with 7 bases aligning to TRBD1. This CDR3 region has 13 residues. The germline V gene encodes CDR1 MNHEY and CDR2 SVGEGT. With V trimmed by 2 bases and J by 4 bases, 1 base remained unmatched.